A selection of T cell receptor beta chains follows, all from one sample in a study of shared clonotypes between healthy human individuals. The table came from immunoSEQ multiplex PCR; TCRdb's copy has only in-frame clones and leaves some out. This table holds 2 million to 3 million clones, roughly 93% found once. The sequenced sample was naive CD4+ T cells from PBMCs. These receptors all stem from a man between 18 and 29 years old in good health. Some clones in this sample may be carry-over from other donors' samples. Each CDR3 is given without its conserved first and last residue. Fields, in order: V gene, clone size, D gene, J gene, CDR3 protein. D genes are given only for firm matches. Only some rows state a clone size, as once, few, many or a class for expanded clones.

TRBV28	NA	NA	TRBJ1-1	ASSLGAGWNTEAF
TRBV30	NA	TRBD1	TRBJ2-7	AWSETGITITRQY
TRBV9	few	TRBD1	TRBJ1-5	ASSQGQGGQPQH
TRBV15	NA	NA	TRBJ1-5	ATSRDQGYQPQH
TRBV28	NA	NA	TRBJ2-7	ASTGGAEQY
TRBV30	NA	NA	TRBJ1-4	AWSQGLSTNEKLF
TRBV19	NA	TRBD1	TRBJ2-7	ASSKGQGSYEQY
TRBV7-9	once	NA	TRBJ2-1	ASSWAGGGETYNEQF
TRBV29-1	once	NA	TRBJ1-1	SVTWGHTEAF
TRBV18	NA	TRBD1	TRBJ1-1	ASSLGQAYTEAF
TRBV7-9	few	NA	TRBJ1-1	ASSERTVNTEAF
TRBV7-2	NA	NA	TRBJ1-1	ASSLGTLGTEAF
TRBV11-2	NA	NA	TRBJ2-7	ASSFGRSSYEQY
TRBV5-1	NA	TRBD2	TRBJ2-1	ASSLVSSGISGQF
TRBV30	NA	TRBD2	TRBJ2-1	AWSPREGSGAYNEQF
TRBV7-3	NA	TRBD2	TRBJ2-3	ASSPHRGAGVDTQY
TRBV18	NA	NA	TRBJ2-7	ASSRETKVHEQY
TRBV28	NA	TRBD2	TRBJ2-2	ASSFLLAGGPSGELF
TRBV6-1	NA	NA	TRBJ1-4	ASRGGEKLF
TRBV28	NA	NA	TRBJ1-2	ASSPPQGFNYGYT
TRBV4-2	NA	NA	TRBJ2-7	ASSPSLIVDGGEQY
TRBV28	NA	TRBD1	TRBJ1-2	ASNAPGTGGYGYT
TRBV27	NA	NA	TRBJ1-4	ASGPRGYNEKLF
TRBV5-1	once	TRBD2	TRBJ2-7	ASSLGGMGLAYEQY
TRBV7-3	NA	NA	TRBJ2-3	ASSNSAPPGDTQY
TRBV7-2	NA	NA	TRBJ1-2	ASSSQGPGIYGYT
TRBV28	NA	TRBD2	TRBJ2-3	ASSLGLSGRGTDTQY
TRBV2	NA	NA	TRBJ2-7	ASSEAWGRGSGYEQY
TRBV5-1	NA	TRBD2	TRBJ2-5	ASSSGRREGWETQY
TRBV9	NA	TRBD2	TRBJ2-7	ASSVATSGSSSYEQY
TRBV12-2	NA	NA	TRBJ2-7	ACSSGRPHEQY
TRBV7-8	once	TRBD1	TRBJ2-5	ASSQNRGRGETQY
TRBV18	NA	NA	TRBJ1-3	ASSQSRPRSGNTIY
TRBV5-5	NA	NA	TRBJ2-3	ASSTGSRDTQY
TRBV19	once	TRBD1	TRBJ1-4	ASTDPRGQTNEKLF
TRBV19	once	TRBD1	TRBJ1-4	ASGTGGRREKLF
TRBV6-1	NA	TRBD1	TRBJ1-1	ASSEIGRGQRNTEAF
TRBV2	NA	TRBD2	TRBJ2-1	ASSGTSGINEQF
TRBV7-9	NA	NA	TRBJ2-3	ASSALTGRTDTQY
TRBV9	NA	TRBD1	TRBJ2-5	ASQGVPGETQY
TRBV2	NA	NA	TRBJ2-6	ASSEGRLSGANVLT
TRBV6-5	NA	NA	TRBJ2-1	ASSFGEQF
TRBV7-3	NA	TRBD2	TRBJ2-1	ASSPGLAVYNEQF
TRBV28	NA	TRBD1	TRBJ2-7	ASSPAGTGAYEQY
TRBV10-3	NA	NA	TRBJ2-3	ATSRAGSTDTQY
TRBV19	NA	NA	TRBJ1-1	ASSTTWENTEAF
TRBV30	NA	NA	TRBJ2-7	AWKRGHEQY
TRBV5-5	NA	NA	TRBJ1-5	ASSQEPHSNQPQH
TRBV5-1	NA	NA	TRBJ2-2	ASSLLGLDSNYPELF
TRBV29-1	few	TRBD1	TRBJ1-2	SAGQARAGYT
TRBV2	NA	TRBD1	TRBJ1-4	ASSEDRGGEKLF
TRBV4-1	few	NA	TRBJ2-1	ASSQVANEQF